This T cell receptor (beta chain) originates from a study of blood T cell repertoires in COVID-19. Authors' data handling: Estimated nucleated cell counts came from reference gene primer amplification. Sequencing was performed with immunoSEQ multiplex PCR; in TCRdb, only in-frame clones are kept and a portion is missing. The V and J calls and clone size come from that table; D and trimming were worked out from the DNA. The table has 90,000 to 120,000 clones, approximately 89% seen once. Germline values: CDR1 LGHNA, CDR2 YSLEER. The CDR3 length is 15 residues. The V and J ends lost 5 bases and 4 bases, in that order; junction bases with no gene match: 8.

The receptor was derived from a man aged 45-65 years with active or convalescent COVID-19. Sequenced input: peripheral blood. The V call is TRBV4-3, the J call TRBJ1-2; 9 bases line up with TRBD1. This chain's CDR3 is CASSSRGTGTYGYTF. The CDR3, as DNA: TGCGCCAGCAGCTCGCGAGGGACAGGGACCTATGGCTACACCTTC.